This TCR beta chain was observed in a study of OX40 agonist ivuxolimab in advanced cancers. Across the whole study: Ivuxolimab, an antibody acting as an agonist of OX40 (CD134), was used to treat patients. Study-level results: A proportion of nonresponders additionally exhibited low normalized T-cell clonal expansion. More expanded clones were seen, on average, in CD8+ T cells than in CD4+. Clonal expansion by week 6 occurred in CD4+ and CD8+ blood T cells (at 0.1 to 3.0 mg/kg).

Regarding this clone: Its antigen is undetermined.

The CDR3 runs 15 residues. The V end was cut by 1 base, the J end by 6 bases, with 16 bases between. Germline V lookup: CDR1 SGHTA, CDR2 FQGNSA. The repertoire was sequenced with immunoSEQ multiplex PCR; TCRdb's copy has only in-frame clones and lacks some. Counted here are 90,000 to 150,000 clones, 75% to 90% occurring once; the ten biggest clones make up about 0.55%. The origin of this receptor is an adult with an advanced solid tumor such as melanoma, head and neck, liver or kidney cancer. This chain links TRBV7-2 with TRBJ2-7; D is perhaps TRBD2 (7 bases). The specimen was CD4+ or CD8+ T cells sorted from blood, collected in a trial of the OX40 agonist ivuxolimab. The CDR3 sequence: CASSLEPPGGSEQYF. DNA for the CDR3: TGTGCCAGCAGCTTAGAACCCCCGGGGGGCAGCGAGCAGTACTTC.